The rows below give T cell receptor beta chains drawn from one sample of a study of T cells in Graves' hyperthyroidism and ophthalmopathy. TCRdb re-analysed the multiplex PCR reads in MiXCR, keeping a single row per CDR3 protein. The table includes about 510,000 distinct CDR3 sequences, around 50% detected once. The sample comprised peripheral blood or thyroid tissue (not recorded which). The receptor set was obtained from an adult woman with Graves' disease, either hyperthyroidism or ophthalmopathy (not recorded which). The CDR3 runs from the conserved cysteine through the conserved F or W. Fields, in order: CDR3 protein, CDR3 DNA, D gene, clone size, V gene, J gene. D genes are given only for firm matches. The listing skips clone size in some rows; elsewhere it reads once, few, many or a size class.

CDR3aa: CATSSRVAVGQPQHF
CDR3nt: TGTGCCACCAGCAGCAGGGTGGCGGTCGGTCAGCCCCAGCATTTT
d_gene: .
abundance: .
v_gene: TRBV15
j_gene: TRBJ1-5

CDR3aa: CATSEDRAGSPLHF
CDR3nt: TGTGCCACCAGTGAGGACAGGGCCGGTTCACCCCTCCACTTT
d_gene: TRBD1
abundance: .
v_gene: TRBV24-1
j_gene: TRBJ1-6

CDR3aa: CASSSLRVREEAFF
CDR3nt: TGTGCCAGCAGCAGCCTTAGGGTTAGGGAGGAAGCTTTCTTT
d_gene: .
abundance: many
v_gene: TRBV11-2
j_gene: TRBJ1-1

CDR3aa: CASSVSGADTEAFF
CDR3nt: TGTGCCAGCAGCGTATCAGGGGCGGACACTGAAGCTTTCTTT
d_gene: .
abundance: once
v_gene: TRBV9
j_gene: TRBJ1-1

CDR3aa: CSVSSGLAGGPGDEQFF
CDR3nt: TGCAGCGTCTCCAGTGGACTAGCGGGAGGGCCAGGTGATGAGCAGTTCTTC
d_gene: TRBD2
abundance: .
v_gene: TRBV29-1
j_gene: TRBJ2-1

CDR3aa: CASSLRTGPGNQPQHF
CDR3nt: TGTGCCAGTAGTCTACGGACAGGCCCGGGCAATCAGCCCCAGCATTTT
d_gene: TRBD1
abundance: .
v_gene: TRBV19
j_gene: TRBJ1-5

CDR3aa: CAGRAGHSGNTIYF
CDR3nt: TGTGCCGGACGGGCGGGCCACTCTGGAAACACCATATATTTT
d_gene: .
abundance: few
v_gene: TRBV2
j_gene: TRBJ1-3

CDR3aa: CASSDWVEKLFF
CDR3nt: TGTGCCAGCAGTGATTGGGTTGAAAAACTGTTTTTT
d_gene: .
abundance: once
v_gene: TRBV2
j_gene: TRBJ1-4

CDR3aa: CSLEGLAREQYF
CDR3nt: TGCAGCTTGGAGGGACTAGCGAGGGAGCAGTACTTC
d_gene: TRBD2
abundance: .
v_gene: TRBV29-1
j_gene: TRBJ2-7

CDR3aa: CSARDTGQPRRDTEAFF
CDR3nt: TGCAGTGCTAGAGATACGGGACAACCCAGGCGTGACACTGAAGCTTTCTTT
d_gene: .
abundance: many
v_gene: TRBV20-1
j_gene: TRBJ1-1

CDR3aa: CATSDSWDRKTPSEQYF
CDR3nt: TGTGCCACCAGTGATTCATGGGACAGAAAAACCCCTAGCGAGCAGTACTTC
d_gene: TRBD1
abundance: .
v_gene: TRBV24-1
j_gene: TRBJ2-7

CDR3aa: CASSRGLAEADTIYF
CDR3nt: TGCGCCAGCAGCCGGGGACTCGCGGAGGCAGACACCATATATTTT
d_gene: .
abundance: many
v_gene: TRBV4-1
j_gene: TRBJ1-3

CDR3aa: CATSRDRTEAFF
CDR3nt: TGTGCCACCAGCAGAGATCGTACTGAAGCTTTCTTT
d_gene: .
abundance: .
v_gene: TRBV15
j_gene: TRBJ1-1

CDR3aa: CASRQGLYQPQHF
CDR3nt: TGTGCCAGCAGGCAGGGTCTCTACCAGCCCCAGCATTTT
d_gene: .
abundance: few
v_gene: TRBV6-1
j_gene: TRBJ1-5

CDR3aa: CSVGGGTHKETQYF
CDR3nt: TGCAGCGTTGGTGGAGGGACCCATAAAGAGACCCAGTACTTC
d_gene: .
abundance: few
v_gene: TRBV29-1
j_gene: TRBJ2-5

CDR3aa: CSVEDGTPQETQYF
CDR3nt: TGCAGCGTTGAAGACGGGACGCCACAAGAGACCCAGTACTTC
d_gene: .
abundance: .
v_gene: TRBV29-1
j_gene: TRBJ2-5

CDR3aa: CAIRGGQLETQYF
CDR3nt: TGTGCCATCAGGGGAGGACAGTTGGAGACCCAGTACTTC
d_gene: .
abundance: .
v_gene: TRBV10-3
j_gene: TRBJ2-5

CDR3aa: CSVEGTEAFF
CDR3nt: TGCAGCGTTGAGGGGACTGAAGCTTTCTTT
d_gene: .
abundance: .
v_gene: TRBV29-1
j_gene: TRBJ1-1

CDR3aa: CASSLSGTENTGANVLTF
CDR3nt: TGTGCCAGCAGTTTATCCGGGACAGAGAACACTGGGGCCAACGTCCTGACTTTC
d_gene: TRBD1
abundance: .
v_gene: TRBV19
j_gene: TRBJ2-6

CDR3aa: CSARIFKGDTGELFF
CDR3nt: TGCAGTGCTAGGATCTTCAAAGGCGACACCGGGGAGCTGTTTTTT
d_gene: .
abundance: many
v_gene: TRBV20-1
j_gene: TRBJ2-2

CDR3aa: CASSAASVGELFF
CDR3nt: TGTGCCAGCAGCGCGGCTTCGGTCGGGGAGCTGTTTTTT
d_gene: .
abundance: many
v_gene: TRBV9
j_gene: TRBJ2-2

CDR3aa: CASSLAEAPRDSPLHF
CDR3nt: TGTGCCAGCAGCTTAGCCGAGGCCCCAAGGGACTCACCCCTCCACTTT
d_gene: .
abundance: .
v_gene: TRBV7-9
j_gene: TRBJ1-6

CDR3aa: CAGSIGQESTLHF
CDR3nt: TGTGCCGGCAGCATAGGACAGGAGTCCACCCTCCACTTT
d_gene: TRBD1
abundance: .
v_gene: TRBV7-9
j_gene: TRBJ1-6

CDR3aa: CASSREGAGSYEHF
CDR3nt: TGTGCCAGCAGCCGAGAGGGGGCAGGTAGCTACGAGCATTTT
d_gene: TRBD1
abundance: .
v_gene: TRBV11-2
j_gene: TRBJ1-5

CDR3aa: CASSRRQGQPSYEQYF
CDR3nt: TGCGCCAGCAGCCGAAGACAGGGCCAGCCCTCCTACGAGCAGTACTTC
d_gene: TRBD1
abundance: many
v_gene: TRBV5-1
j_gene: TRBJ2-7

CDR3aa: CSAIGTGDFSGNTIYF
CDR3nt: TGCAGTGCTATCGGGACAGGCGATTTCTCTGGAAACACCATATATTTT
d_gene: TRBD1
abundance: many
v_gene: TRBV20-1
j_gene: TRBJ1-3

CDR3aa: CASSLIQGRSPGNTIYF
CDR3nt: TGTGCCAGCAGCTTAATACAGGGCCGTAGCCCTGGAAACACCATATATTTT
d_gene: .
abundance: many
v_gene: TRBV7-6
j_gene: TRBJ1-3

CDR3aa: CASRAGEFETQYF
CDR3nt: TGTGCCAGCAGAGCGGGAGAATTTGAGACCCAGTACTTC
d_gene: TRBD2
abundance: many
v_gene: TRBV12-3/TRBV12-4
j_gene: TRBJ2-5

CDR3aa: CAISGAGNQPQHF
CDR3nt: TGTGCCATCAGTGGGGCCGGCAATCAGCCCCAGCATTTT
d_gene: .
abundance: .
v_gene: TRBV10-3
j_gene: TRBJ1-5

CDR3aa: CATSRGGGEKLFF
CDR3nt: TGTGCCACCAGCAGGGGCGGAGGTGAAAAACTGTTTTTT
d_gene: .
abundance: .
v_gene: TRBV15
j_gene: TRBJ1-4

CDR3aa: CASSSGRGLYNEQFF
CDR3nt: TGTGCCAGCAGCTCCGGGAGGGGACTCTACAATGAGCAGTTCTTC
d_gene: TRBD2
abundance: .
v_gene: TRBV7-2
j_gene: TRBJ2-1

CDR3aa: CASSLNVGADTEAFF
CDR3nt: TGTGCCAGCAGTTTAAACGTGGGGGCGGACACTGAAGCTTTCTTT
d_gene: .
abundance: many
v_gene: TRBV12-3/TRBV12-4
j_gene: TRBJ1-1

CDR3aa: CSARARTEYQPQHF
CDR3nt: TGCAGTGCTAGAGCTAGGACAGAGTATCAGCCCCAGCATTTT
d_gene: .
abundance: many
v_gene: TRBV20-1
j_gene: TRBJ1-5

CDR3aa: CASSLLAGSETQYF
CDR3nt: TGTGCCAGCAGTCTCCTGGCGGGTTCAGAGACCCAGTACTTC
d_gene: .
abundance: few
v_gene: TRBV5-5
j_gene: TRBJ2-5

CDR3aa: CSVGQDSSYEQYF
CDR3nt: TGCAGCGTTGGACAGGACTCTTCCTACGAGCAGTACTTC
d_gene: .
abundance: many
v_gene: TRBV29-1
j_gene: TRBJ2-7

CDR3aa: CASSLTLGAGELFF
CDR3nt: TGTGCCAGCAGTTTGACTCTAGGGGCCGGGGAGCTGTTTTTT
d_gene: .
abundance: few
v_gene: TRBV12-3/TRBV12-4
j_gene: TRBJ2-2

CDR3aa: CAISEVVTGRSPLHF
CDR3nt: TGTGCCATCAGTGAGGTCGTGACAGGGAGATCACCCCTCCACTTT
d_gene: TRBD1
abundance: .
v_gene: TRBV10-3
j_gene: TRBJ1-6

CDR3aa: CSVRALRGTDTQYF
CDR3nt: TGCAGCGTACGGGCCCTAAGAGGCACAGATACGCAGTATTTT
d_gene: .
abundance: .
v_gene: TRBV29-1
j_gene: TRBJ2-3

CDR3aa: CASSVRTGPYEQYF
CDR3nt: TGCGCCAGCAGCGTACGGACAGGGCCCTACGAGCAGTACTTC
d_gene: TRBD1
abundance: few
v_gene: TRBV5-1
j_gene: TRBJ2-7

CDR3aa: CASSRGRARQETQYF
CDR3nt: TGTGCCAGCAGCCGCGGGAGGGCGAGACAAGAGACCCAGTACTTC
d_gene: TRBD2
abundance: .
v_gene: TRBV7-9
j_gene: TRBJ2-5

CDR3aa: CASSLMRTGGGYTF
CDR3nt: TGTGCCAGCAGCTTAATGAGGACAGGGGGCGGCTACACCTTC
d_gene: TRBD1
abundance: .
v_gene: TRBV19
j_gene: TRBJ1-2

CDR3aa: CASKLGTGVHYGYTF
CDR3nt: TGTGCCAGTAAACTCGGTACAGGGGTTCACTATGGCTACACCTTC
d_gene: TRBD1
abundance: many
v_gene: TRBV19
j_gene: TRBJ1-2

CDR3aa: CASSQDSIAGNQPQHF
CDR3nt: TGCGCCAGCAGCCAAGATTCGATAGCCGGCAATCAGCCCCAGCATTTT
d_gene: .
abundance: few
v_gene: TRBV4-1
j_gene: TRBJ1-5

CDR3aa: CATSRGTNNYGYTF
CDR3nt: TGTGCCACCAGCAGAGGGACAAATAACTATGGCTACACCTTC
d_gene: .
abundance: .
v_gene: TRBV15
j_gene: TRBJ1-2

CDR3aa: CSVYGGQLTEAFF
CDR3nt: TGCAGCGTTTATGGGGGGCAGCTCACTGAAGCTTTCTTT
d_gene: .
abundance: .
v_gene: TRBV29-1
j_gene: TRBJ1-1

CDR3aa: CSALGTDSSYEQYF
CDR3nt: TGCAGCGCCTTGGGGACCGACAGCTCCTACGAGCAGTACTTC
d_gene: .
abundance: many
v_gene: TRBV29-1
j_gene: TRBJ2-7

CDR3aa: CASSPRDRGNTEAFF
CDR3nt: TGCGCCAGCAGTCCCCGGGACAGGGGGAACACTGAAGCTTTCTTT
d_gene: TRBD1
abundance: many
v_gene: TRBV10-1
j_gene: TRBJ1-1

CDR3aa: CASSSASLEQYF
CDR3nt: TGTGCCAGCAGCTCCGCCTCCCTCGAGCAGTACTTC
d_gene: .
abundance: .
v_gene: TRBV7-3
j_gene: TRBJ2-7

CDR3aa: CASGQGGEQYF
CDR3nt: TGCGCCAGCGGCCAAGGGGGGGAGCAGTACTTC
d_gene: .
abundance: .
v_gene: TRBV10-1
j_gene: TRBJ2-7

CDR3aa: CASSSSVGETQYF
CDR3nt: TGTGCCAGCAGCTCTAGCGTGGGAGAGACCCAGTACTTC
d_gene: .
abundance: .
v_gene: TRBV7-9
j_gene: TRBJ2-5

CDR3aa: CASNDRGIAGANVLTF
CDR3nt: TGTGCCAGCAATGACAGGGGGATCGCTGGGGCCAACGTCCTGACTTTC
d_gene: TRBD1
abundance: many
v_gene: TRBV2
j_gene: TRBJ2-6

CDR3aa: CSVGLANYGYTF
CDR3nt: TGCAGTGTAGGGTTGGCTAACTATGGCTACACCTTC
d_gene: .
abundance: .
v_gene: TRBV20-1
j_gene: TRBJ1-2

CDR3aa: CSVGAASYEQYF
CDR3nt: TGCAGCGTTGGGGCAGCATCTTACGAGCAGTACTTC
d_gene: .
abundance: many
v_gene: TRBV29-1
j_gene: TRBJ2-7